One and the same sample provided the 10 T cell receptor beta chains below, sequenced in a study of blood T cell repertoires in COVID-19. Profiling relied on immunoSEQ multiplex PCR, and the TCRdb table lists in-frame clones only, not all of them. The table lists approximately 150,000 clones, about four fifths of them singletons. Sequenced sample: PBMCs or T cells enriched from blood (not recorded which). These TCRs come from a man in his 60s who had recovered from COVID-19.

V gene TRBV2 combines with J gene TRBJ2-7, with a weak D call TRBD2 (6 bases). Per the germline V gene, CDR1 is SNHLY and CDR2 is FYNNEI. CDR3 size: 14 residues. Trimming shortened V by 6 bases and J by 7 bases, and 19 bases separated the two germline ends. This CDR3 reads CASSPLAAGGEQYF. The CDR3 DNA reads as TGTGCCAGCAGCCCGTTGGCTGCCGGGGGAGAGCAGTACTTC.

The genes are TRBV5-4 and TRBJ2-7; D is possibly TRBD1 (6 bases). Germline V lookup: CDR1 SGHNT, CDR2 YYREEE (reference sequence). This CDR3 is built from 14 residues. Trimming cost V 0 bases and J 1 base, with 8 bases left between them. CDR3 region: CASSLEQGSYEQYF. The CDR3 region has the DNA TGTGCCAGCAGCTTGGAGCAGGGGTCCTACGAGCAGTACTTC.

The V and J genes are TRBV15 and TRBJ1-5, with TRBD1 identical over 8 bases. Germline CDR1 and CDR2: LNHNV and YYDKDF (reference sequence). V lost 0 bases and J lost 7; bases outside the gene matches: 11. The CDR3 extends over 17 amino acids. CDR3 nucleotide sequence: TGTGCCACCAGCAGAGAAGAGAACAGGGGGGGAAAACAGCCCCAGCATTTT. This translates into CATSREENRGGKQPQHF.

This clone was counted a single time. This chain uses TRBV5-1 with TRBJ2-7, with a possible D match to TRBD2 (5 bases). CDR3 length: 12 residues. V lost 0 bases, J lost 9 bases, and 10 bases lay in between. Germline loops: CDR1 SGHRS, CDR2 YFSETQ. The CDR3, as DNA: TGCGCCAGCAGCTTGGCCGGGGTCGGGCAGTACTTC. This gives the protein CASSLAGVGQYF.

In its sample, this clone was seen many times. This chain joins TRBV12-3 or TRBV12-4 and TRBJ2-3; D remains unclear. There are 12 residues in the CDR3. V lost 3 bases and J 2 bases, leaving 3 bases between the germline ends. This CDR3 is CASSFYTDTQYF. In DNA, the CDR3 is TGTGCCAGCAGTTTCTACACAGATACGCAGTATTTT.

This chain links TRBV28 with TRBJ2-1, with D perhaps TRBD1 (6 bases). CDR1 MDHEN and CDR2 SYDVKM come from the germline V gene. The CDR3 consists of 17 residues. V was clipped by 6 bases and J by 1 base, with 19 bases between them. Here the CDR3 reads CASSRLVGQGSYNEQFF. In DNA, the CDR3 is TGTGCCAGCAGCCGTCTTGTCGGTCAGGGGTCCTACAATGAGCAGTTCTTC.

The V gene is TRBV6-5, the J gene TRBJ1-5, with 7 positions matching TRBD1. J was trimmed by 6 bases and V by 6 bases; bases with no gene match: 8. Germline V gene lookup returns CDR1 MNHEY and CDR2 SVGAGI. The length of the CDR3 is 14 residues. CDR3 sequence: CASSRDRAVQPQHF. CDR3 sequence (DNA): TGTGCCAGCAGCCGTGACAGGGCCGTTCAGCCCCAGCATTTT.

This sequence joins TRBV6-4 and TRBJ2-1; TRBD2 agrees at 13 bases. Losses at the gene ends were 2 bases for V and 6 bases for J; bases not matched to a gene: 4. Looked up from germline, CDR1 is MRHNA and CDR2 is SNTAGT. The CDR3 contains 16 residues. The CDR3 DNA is TGTGCCAGCAGTGACCAACTAGCGGGGGGGCGCAATGAGCAGTTCTTC. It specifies CASSDQLAGGRNEQFF.

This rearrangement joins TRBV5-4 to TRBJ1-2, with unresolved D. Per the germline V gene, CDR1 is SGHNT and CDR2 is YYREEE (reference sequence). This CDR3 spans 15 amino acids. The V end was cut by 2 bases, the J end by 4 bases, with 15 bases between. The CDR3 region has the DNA TGTGCCAGCAGCTTAGGCCTTTCGGGGTCCTATGGCTACACCTTC. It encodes CASSLGLSGSYGYTF.

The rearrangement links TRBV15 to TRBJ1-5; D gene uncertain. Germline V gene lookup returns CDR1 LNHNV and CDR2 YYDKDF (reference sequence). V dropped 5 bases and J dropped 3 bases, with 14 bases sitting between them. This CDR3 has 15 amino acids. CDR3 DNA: TGTGCCACCAGCTCGTCAGGTTTCAACAATCAGCCCCAGCATTTT. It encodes CATSSSGFNNQPQHF.